This T cell receptor (beta chain) comes out of a study of T-cell reconstitution after alpha-beta-depleted transplantation in children. Many counts were recorded for this clonotype. A read error may account for a junction end that differs from germline. CDR3 length: 15 residues. Germline values: CDR1 SEHNR, CDR2 FQNEAQ (reference sequence). During its preparation, the TCRbeta library received unique molecular identifiers. TCRdb re-analysed the PCR reads in MiXCR, keeping a single row per CDR3 protein. The table has approximately 88,000 distinct CDR3 sequences, 9% to 15% seen once; the top ten hold approximately 15%.

The chain links TRBV7-9 to TRBJ2-5; D is unclear. The specimen comprised PBMCs from the stem cell graft donor, sampled from the stem cell graft. The receptor comes from a human donor who donated a stem cell graft to a child with inherited bone marrow failure. CDR3 region: CASSPGLALQEIQYF. CDR3 sequence (DNA): TGTGCCAGCAGCCCGGGCTTGGCACTTCAAGAGATCCAGTACTTC.